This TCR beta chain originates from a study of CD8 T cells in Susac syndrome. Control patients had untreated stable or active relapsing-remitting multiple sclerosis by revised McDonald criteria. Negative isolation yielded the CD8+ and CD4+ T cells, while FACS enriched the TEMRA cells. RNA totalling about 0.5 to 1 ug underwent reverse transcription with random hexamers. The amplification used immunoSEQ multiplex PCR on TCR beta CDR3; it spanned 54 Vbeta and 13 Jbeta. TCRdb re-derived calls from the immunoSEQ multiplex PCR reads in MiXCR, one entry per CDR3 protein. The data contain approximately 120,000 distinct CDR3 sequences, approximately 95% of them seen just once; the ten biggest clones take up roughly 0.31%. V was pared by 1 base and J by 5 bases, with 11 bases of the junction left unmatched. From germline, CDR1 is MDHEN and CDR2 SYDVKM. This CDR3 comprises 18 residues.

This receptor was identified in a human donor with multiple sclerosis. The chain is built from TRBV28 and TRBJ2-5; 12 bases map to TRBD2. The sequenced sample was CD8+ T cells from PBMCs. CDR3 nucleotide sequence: TGTGCCAGCAGTTTATTCAGGACTAGCGGGAAGGCCAGGGAGACCCAGTACTTC. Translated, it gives CASSLFRTSGKARETQYF. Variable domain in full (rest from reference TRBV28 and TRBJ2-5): DVKVTQSSRYLVKRTGEKVFLECVQDMDHENMFWYRQDPGLGLRLIYFSYDVKMKEKGDIPEGYSVSREKKERFSLILESASTNQTSMYLCASSLFRTSGKARETQYFGPGTRLLVL.